These 12 T cell receptor beta chains were all obtained from the same sample, sequenced in a study of post-analysis software for immune sequencing data. The study, taken as a whole, reports: The five TRBV segments detected at higher frequency in patients than in controls included TRBV5-6, TRBV5-1 and TRBV20-1.

Unique molecular identifiers had been added to the TCR beta cDNA libraries. TCRdb called the PCR reads again in MiXCR, with one record for every CDR3 protein. This table holds about 770,000 distinct CDR3 sequences, approximately 44% found once. These receptors' targets are unknown. Material for sequencing was blood. The source is a girl between 10 and 17 years old with multiple sclerosis.

This clonotype has just a few counts. V usage is TRBV27 and J usage is TRBJ1-5; D remains ambiguous. Trimming left V 5 bases short and J 5 bases short, with 10 bases between. This CDR3 spans 13 amino acids. Per the germline V gene, CDR1 is MNHEY and CDR2 is SMNVEV (reference sequence). The CDR3 loop is CASSPVFDQPQHF. The CDR3 nucleotides are TGTGCCAGCAGTCCAGTTTTTGATCAGCCCCAGCATTTT.

The V and J genes are TRBV10-2 and TRBJ2-3; 7 bases fit TRBD2. CDR1 and CDR2 from the germline V gene are WSHSY and SAAADI. This CDR3 has 14 amino acids. Trimming cost V 5 bases and J 4 bases; bases outside gene matches: 6. The CDR3: CASSYAGRADTQYF. As DNA, the CDR3 is TGCGCCAGCAGTTACGCGGGGAGGGCAGATACGCAGTATTTT.

This clonotype was seen only a few times. The J gene is TRBJ2-4, the V gene TRBV29-1; TRBD2 agrees at 14 bases. The tail of the sequence fits TRBJ2-7 better, so the J call may be wrong. CDR1 SQVTM and CDR2 ANQGSEA come from the germline V gene. This CDR3 is 17 amino acids long. CDR3 sequence: CSALTSGRGTETYEQYF. The CDR3 DNA sequence: TGCAGCGCACTGACTAGCGGGAGGGGGACAGAAACCTACGAGCAGTACTTC.

The chain recombines TRBV12-3 or TRBV12-4 with TRBJ1-1, with D uncertain. V gave up 7 bases and J gave up 11 bases, with 17 bases separating them. CDR3 length equals 12 residues. The CDR3 bases are TGTGCCAGCACCCTCACCGGGGTGTCGGCTTTCTTT. Encoded protein: CASTLTGVSAFF.

The chain links TRBV12-3 or TRBV12-4 to TRBJ2-5; TRBD1 matches 8 bases. The better agreement between TRBJ2-7 and the DNA end casts doubt on the J call. The CDR3 has 14 amino acids. The CDR3 coding sequence is TGTGCCAGCAGTTCCCCCGACAGGGGAAGCGAGCAGTACTTC. Amino acid sequence: CASSSPDRGSEQYF.

V gene TRBV20-1 combines with J gene TRBJ2-5; D call uncertain. The J call may not be correct, given that the DNA end is closer to TRBJ2-7. In germline, CDR1 is DFQATT, CDR2 SNEGSKA (reference sequence). There are 15 residues in the CDR3. The CDR3 nucleotides are TGCAGTGCTAGAGGCACGGTCAGAGTAGGCGGCGAGCAGTACTTC. Its translation is CSARGTVRVGGEQYF.

The chain combines TRBV3-1 with TRBJ1-1, with D perhaps matching TRBD1 (6 bases). Between the trimmed V and J ends, which lost 2 bases and 0 bases, there was a span of 13 bases. Looked up from germline, CDR1 is LGHDT and CDR2 is YNNKEL (reference sequence). The CDR3 is made up of 16 amino acids. CDR3 nucleotide sequence: TGTGCCAGCAGCCAAATAGCACAGGGATTGAACACTGAAGCTTTCTTT. Translating gives CASSQIAQGLNTEAFF. Combining the CDR3 with reference TRBV3-1 and TRBJ1-1 gives the whole variable domain DTAVSQTPKYLVTQMGNDKSIKCEQNLGHDTMYWYKQDSKKFLKIMFSYNNKELIINETVPNRFSPKSPDKAHLNLHINSLELGDSAVYFCASSQIAQGLNTEAFFGQGTRLTVV.

The rearrangement joins TRBV7-2 to TRBJ2-6; no definite D call. Between the trimmed V and J ends, which lost 0 bases and 2 bases, there was a span of 11 bases. CDR1 and CDR2 (germline): SGHTA, FQGNSA. CDR3 length equals 17 residues. The CDR3 reads CASSLAARNTGANVLTF. CDR3 DNA: TGTGCCAGCAGCTTAGCCGCCCGGAATACTGGGGCCAACGTCCTGACTTTC.

The chain carries TRBV12-3 or TRBV12-4 and TRBJ1-5; D possibly corresponds to TRBD1 (6 bases). The CDR3 has 13 amino acids. Trimming removed 3 bases at V and 9 bases at J, with 12 bases between. The CDR3 region is CASSLGAEGPQHF. DNA for the CDR3: TGTGCCAGCAGTTTGGGGGCCGAAGGGCCCCAGCATTTT.

V gene TRBV5-4 combines with J gene TRBJ1-5; no reliable D call. The V and J ends lost 4 bases and 3 bases respectively, with 11 bases between them. From germline, CDR1 is SGHNT and CDR2 YYREEE (reference sequence). The CDR3 has 14 residues. CDR3: CASSAGPINQPQHF. The DNA for the CDR3 is TGTGCCAGCAGCGCCGGACCGATCAATCAGCCCCAGCATTTT.

This chain links TRBV7-9 with TRBJ2-1, with 8 bases fitting TRBD2. The CDR3 sequence is 17 residues long. V lost 4 bases, J lost 5 bases, and 13 bases stayed unmatched. From germline, CDR1 is SEHNR and CDR2 FQNEAQ (reference sequence). The CDR3 region is CASSSGSGRKKDNEQFF. The CDR3 DNA sequence: TGTGCCAGCAGCTCGGGGAGCGGGAGAAAGAAGGACAATGAGCAGTTCTTC. The full variable domain, completed using reference TRBV7-9 and TRBJ2-1, is DTGVSQNPRHKITKRGQNVTFRCDPISEHNRLYWYRQTLGQGPEFLTYFQNEAQLEKSRLLSDRFSAERPKGSFSTLEIQRTEQGDSAMYLCASSSGSGRKKDNEQFFGPGTRLTVL.

The J gene is TRBJ1-4, the V gene TRBV20-1; perhaps TRBD1 as D (5 bases). This CDR3 region has 15 residues. Trimming removed 4 bases at V and 2 bases at J, with 14 bases between. Per the germline V gene, CDR1 is DFQATT and CDR2 is SNEGSKA (reference sequence). The CDR3 DNA is TGCAGTGCTACTCCCCCAGGGACGACTAATGAAAAACTGTTTTTT. The encoded protein is CSATPPGTTNEKLFF.